The clone carrying this T cell receptor beta chain was observed a few times. This sample is part of a study of blood T cell repertoires in COVID-19. Study-wide context: Material from acute and convalescent COVID-19 was sourced from the United States, Italy and Spain. T cells, B-cell-depleted T cells, or PBMCs provided the cDNA or gDNA that served as material.

How the authors handled the data: Reference gene primer amplification in the assay estimated nucleated cell counts. The assay was immunoSEQ multiplex PCR, and TCRdb's table has in-frame clones only and misses some. The DNA was the basis for D and trimming; V, J and clone size are from that table. Among 200,000 or so clones listed, roughly 85% were seen once. Germline V gene data show CDR1 as SGHRS and CDR2 as YFSETQ. Losses at the gene ends were 4 bases for V and 4 bases for J; bases not matched to a gene: 6. This CDR3 has 15 residues. Sequencing was performed on peripheral blood. This TCR was recovered from a woman in her 30s with acute or convalescent COVID-19. The chain carries TRBV5-1 and TRBJ1-5; the match to TRBD1 covers 9 bases. CDR3 nucleotide sequence: TGCGCCAGCAGCACGACAGGGGGACAAAATCAGCCCCAGCATTTT. This gives the protein CASSTTGGQNQPQHF. Filled out from reference TRBV5-1 and TRBJ1-5, the complete variable domain reads KAGVTQTPRYLIKTRGQQVTLSCSPISGHRSVSWYQQTPGQGLQFLFEYFSETQRNKGNFPGRFSGRQFSNSRSEMNVSTLELGDSALYLCASSTTGGQNQPQHFGDGTRLSIL.